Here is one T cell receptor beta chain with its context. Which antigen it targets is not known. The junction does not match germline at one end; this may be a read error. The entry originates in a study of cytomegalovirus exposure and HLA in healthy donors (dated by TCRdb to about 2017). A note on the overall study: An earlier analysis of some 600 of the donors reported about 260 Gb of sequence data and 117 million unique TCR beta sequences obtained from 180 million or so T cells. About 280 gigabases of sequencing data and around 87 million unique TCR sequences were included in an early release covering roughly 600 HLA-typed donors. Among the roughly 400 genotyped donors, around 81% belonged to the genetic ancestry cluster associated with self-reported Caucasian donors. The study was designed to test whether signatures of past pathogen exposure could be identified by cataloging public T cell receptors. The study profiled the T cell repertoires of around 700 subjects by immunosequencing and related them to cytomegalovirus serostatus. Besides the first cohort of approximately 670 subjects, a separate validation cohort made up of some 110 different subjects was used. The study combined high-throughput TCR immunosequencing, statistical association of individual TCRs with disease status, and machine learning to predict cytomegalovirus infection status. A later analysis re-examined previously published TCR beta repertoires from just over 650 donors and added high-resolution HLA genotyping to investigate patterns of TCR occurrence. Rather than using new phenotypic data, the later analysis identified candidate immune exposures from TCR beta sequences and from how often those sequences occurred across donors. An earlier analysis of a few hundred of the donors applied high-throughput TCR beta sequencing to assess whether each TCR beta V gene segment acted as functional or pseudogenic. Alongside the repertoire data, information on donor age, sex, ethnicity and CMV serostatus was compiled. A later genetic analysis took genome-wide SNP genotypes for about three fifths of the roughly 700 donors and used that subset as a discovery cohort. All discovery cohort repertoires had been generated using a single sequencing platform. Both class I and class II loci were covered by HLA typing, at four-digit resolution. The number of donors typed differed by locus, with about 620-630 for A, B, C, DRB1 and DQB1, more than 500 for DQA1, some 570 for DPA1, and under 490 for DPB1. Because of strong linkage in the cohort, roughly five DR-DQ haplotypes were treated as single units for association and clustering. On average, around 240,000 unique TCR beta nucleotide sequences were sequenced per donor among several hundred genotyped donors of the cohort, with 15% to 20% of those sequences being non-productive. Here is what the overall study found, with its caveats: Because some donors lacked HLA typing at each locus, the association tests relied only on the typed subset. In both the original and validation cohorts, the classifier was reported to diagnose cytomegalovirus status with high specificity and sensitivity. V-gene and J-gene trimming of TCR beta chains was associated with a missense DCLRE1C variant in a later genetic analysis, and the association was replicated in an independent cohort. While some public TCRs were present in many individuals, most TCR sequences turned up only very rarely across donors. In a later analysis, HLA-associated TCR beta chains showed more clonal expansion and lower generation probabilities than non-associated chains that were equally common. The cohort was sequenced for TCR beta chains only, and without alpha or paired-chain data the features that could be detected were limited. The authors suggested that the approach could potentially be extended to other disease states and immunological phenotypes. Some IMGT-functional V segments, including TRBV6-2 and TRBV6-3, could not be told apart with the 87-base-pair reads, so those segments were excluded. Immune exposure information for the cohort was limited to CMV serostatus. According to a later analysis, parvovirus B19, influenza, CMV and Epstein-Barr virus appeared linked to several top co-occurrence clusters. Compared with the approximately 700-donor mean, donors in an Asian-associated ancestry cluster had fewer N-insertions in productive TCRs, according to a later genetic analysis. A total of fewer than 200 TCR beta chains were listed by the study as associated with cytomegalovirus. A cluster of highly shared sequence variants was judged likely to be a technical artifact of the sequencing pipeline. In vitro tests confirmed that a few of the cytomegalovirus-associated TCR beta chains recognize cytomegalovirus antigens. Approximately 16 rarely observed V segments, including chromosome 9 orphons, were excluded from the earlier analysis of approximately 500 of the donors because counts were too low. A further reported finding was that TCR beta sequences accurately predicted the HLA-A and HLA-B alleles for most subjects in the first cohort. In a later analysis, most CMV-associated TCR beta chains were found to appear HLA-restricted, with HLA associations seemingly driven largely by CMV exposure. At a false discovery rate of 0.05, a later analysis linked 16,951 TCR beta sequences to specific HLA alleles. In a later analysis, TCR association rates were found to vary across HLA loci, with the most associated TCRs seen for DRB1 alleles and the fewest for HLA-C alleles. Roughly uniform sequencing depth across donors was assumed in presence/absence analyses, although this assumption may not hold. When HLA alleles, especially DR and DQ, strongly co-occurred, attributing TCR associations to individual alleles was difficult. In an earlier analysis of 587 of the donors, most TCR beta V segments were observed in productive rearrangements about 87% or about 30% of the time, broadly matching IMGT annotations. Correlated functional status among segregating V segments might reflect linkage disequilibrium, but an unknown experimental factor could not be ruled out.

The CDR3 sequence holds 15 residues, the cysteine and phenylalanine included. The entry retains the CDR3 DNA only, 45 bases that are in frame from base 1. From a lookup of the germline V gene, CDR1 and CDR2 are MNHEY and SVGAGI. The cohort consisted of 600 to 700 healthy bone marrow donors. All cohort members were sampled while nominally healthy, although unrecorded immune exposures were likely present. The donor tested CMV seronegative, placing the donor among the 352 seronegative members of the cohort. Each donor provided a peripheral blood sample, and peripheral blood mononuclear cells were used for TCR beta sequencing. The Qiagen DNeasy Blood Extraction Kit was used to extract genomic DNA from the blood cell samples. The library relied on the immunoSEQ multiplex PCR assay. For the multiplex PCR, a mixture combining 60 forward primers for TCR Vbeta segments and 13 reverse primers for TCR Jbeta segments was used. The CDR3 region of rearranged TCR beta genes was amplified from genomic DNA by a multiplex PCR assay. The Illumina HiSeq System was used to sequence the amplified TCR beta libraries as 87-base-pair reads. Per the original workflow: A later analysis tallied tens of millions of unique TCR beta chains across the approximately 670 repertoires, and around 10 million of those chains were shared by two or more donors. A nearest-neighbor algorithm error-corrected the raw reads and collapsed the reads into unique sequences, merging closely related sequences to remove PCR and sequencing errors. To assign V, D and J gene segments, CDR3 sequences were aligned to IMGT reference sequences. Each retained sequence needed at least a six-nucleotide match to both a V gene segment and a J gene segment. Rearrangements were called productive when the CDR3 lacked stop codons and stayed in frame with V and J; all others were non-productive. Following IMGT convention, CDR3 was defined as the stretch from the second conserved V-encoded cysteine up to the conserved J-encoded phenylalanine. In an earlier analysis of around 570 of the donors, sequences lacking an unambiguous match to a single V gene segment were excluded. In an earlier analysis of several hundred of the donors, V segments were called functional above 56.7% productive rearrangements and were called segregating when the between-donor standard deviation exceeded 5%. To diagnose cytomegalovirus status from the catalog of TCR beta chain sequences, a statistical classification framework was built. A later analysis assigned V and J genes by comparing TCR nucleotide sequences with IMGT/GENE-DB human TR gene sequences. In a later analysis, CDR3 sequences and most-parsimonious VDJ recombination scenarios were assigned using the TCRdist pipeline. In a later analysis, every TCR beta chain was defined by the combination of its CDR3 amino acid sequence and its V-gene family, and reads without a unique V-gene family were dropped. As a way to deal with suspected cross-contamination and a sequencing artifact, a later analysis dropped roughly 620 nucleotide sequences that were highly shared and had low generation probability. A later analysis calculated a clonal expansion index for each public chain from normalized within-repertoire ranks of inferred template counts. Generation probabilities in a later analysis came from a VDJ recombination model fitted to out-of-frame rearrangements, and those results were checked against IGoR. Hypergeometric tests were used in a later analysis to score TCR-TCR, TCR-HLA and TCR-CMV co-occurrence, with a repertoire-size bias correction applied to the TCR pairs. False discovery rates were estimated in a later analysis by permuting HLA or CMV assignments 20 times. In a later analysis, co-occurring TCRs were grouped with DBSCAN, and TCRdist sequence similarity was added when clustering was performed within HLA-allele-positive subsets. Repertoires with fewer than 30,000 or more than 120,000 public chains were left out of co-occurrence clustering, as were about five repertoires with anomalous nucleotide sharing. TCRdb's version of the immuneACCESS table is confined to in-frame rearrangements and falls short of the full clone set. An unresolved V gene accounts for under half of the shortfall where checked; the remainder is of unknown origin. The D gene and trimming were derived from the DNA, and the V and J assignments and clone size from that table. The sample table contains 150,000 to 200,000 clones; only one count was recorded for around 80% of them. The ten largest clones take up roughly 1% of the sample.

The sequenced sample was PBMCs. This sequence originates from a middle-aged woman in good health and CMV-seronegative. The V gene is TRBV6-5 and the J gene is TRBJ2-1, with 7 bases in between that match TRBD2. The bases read TGTGCCAGCCGTTATTCCGGGACTACAAACAATGAGCAGTTCTTC. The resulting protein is CASRYSGTTNNEQFF.